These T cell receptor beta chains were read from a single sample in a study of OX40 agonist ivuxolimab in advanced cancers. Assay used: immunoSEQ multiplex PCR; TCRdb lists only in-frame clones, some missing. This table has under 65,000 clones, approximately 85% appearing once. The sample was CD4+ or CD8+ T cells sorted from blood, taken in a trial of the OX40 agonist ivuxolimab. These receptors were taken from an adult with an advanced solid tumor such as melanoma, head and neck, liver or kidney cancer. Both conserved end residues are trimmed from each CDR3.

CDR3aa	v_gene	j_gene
AWSTHRQGSRTEAF	TRBV30	TRBJ1-1
ASTRSGQGNGYT	TRBV6-5	TRBJ1-2
ASSPRLLGLDGYT	TRBV4-3	TRBJ1-2
ASTLQSRNEQF	TRBV28	TRBJ2-1
ASSRVTDTQY	TRBV28	TRBJ2-3
ASTKGQANTEAF	TRBV2	TRBJ1-1
ASSPHRGFNYGYT	TRBV9	TRBJ1-2
ASSSQGGTEAF	TRBV7-2	TRBJ1-1
ASAGGGHYEQY	TRBV28	TRBJ2-7
ASSLAAGGGQPQH	TRBV5-1	TRBJ1-5
ASSLAGNRGKTQY	TRBV5-6	TRBJ2-5
ASSVGVGGSQH	TRBV9	TRBJ1-5
ASVRGGATNYGYT	TRBV28	TRBJ1-2
ASSLPYTPGGRPQH	TRBV28	TRBJ1-5
ATSRPLQGVTKLF	TRBV15	TRBJ1-4
ASGPGQGSRGYT	TRBV5-6	TRBJ1-2
ASSPRTVSTDTQY	TRBV18	TRBJ2-3
ASSSGRGTYNEQF	TRBV5-5	TRBJ2-1
ASSEARTGVWTQY	TRBV2	TRBJ2-5
ASSLDRAGIGEAF	TRBV18	TRBJ1-1
ASGLDNSYNEQF	TRBV12-5	TRBJ2-1
ASKQQGASYEQY	TRBV2	TRBJ2-7